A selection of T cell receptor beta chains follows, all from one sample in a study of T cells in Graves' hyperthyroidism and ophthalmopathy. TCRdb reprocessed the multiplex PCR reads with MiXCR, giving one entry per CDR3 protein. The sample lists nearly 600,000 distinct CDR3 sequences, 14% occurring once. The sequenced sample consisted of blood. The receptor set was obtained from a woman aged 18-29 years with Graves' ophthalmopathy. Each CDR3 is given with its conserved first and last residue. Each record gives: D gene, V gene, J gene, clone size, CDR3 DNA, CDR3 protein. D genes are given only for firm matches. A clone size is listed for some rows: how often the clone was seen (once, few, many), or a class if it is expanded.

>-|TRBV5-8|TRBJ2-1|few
TGTGCCAGCAGCGAGCCCGCTGGTGTGTATGAGCAGTTCTTC
CASSEPAGVYEQFF
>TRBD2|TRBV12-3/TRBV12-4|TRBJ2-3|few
TGTGCCAGCAGTCTGTTAGCGGGAGGGCCCGCAGATACGCAGTATTTT
CASSLLAGGPADTQYF
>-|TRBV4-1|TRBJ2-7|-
TGCGCCAGCAGCCAAGTGTCCCCACTCAACTACGAGCAGTACTTC
CASSQVSPLNYEQYF
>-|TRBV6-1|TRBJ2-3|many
TGTGCCAGCAGTGGGGGTGAGGGCGGGACTGTTATCACAGATACGCAGTATTTT
CASSGGEGGTVITDTQYF
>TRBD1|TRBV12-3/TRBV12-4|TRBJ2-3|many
TGTGCCAGCAGTTCCCGTTTGACAGGGGCGGGCACAGATACGCAGTATTTT
CASSSRLTGAGTDTQYF
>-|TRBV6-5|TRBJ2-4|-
TGTGCCAGCAGTTACTCGCGACTACTTATTCAGTACTTC
CASSYSRLLIQYF
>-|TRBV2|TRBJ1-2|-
TGTGCCAGCAGCCTCAGCGGGACCCGTGGCGGCTACACCTTC
CASSLSGTRGGYTF
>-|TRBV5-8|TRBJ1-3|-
TGTGCCAGCAGTCAGGGGTCCCTCTCTGGAAACACCATATATTTT
CASSQGSLSGNTIYF
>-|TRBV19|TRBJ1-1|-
TGTGCCAGTAGTAGGAATATTGCCTCTACCAACGGGTCTGAAGCTTTCTTT
CASSRNIASTNGSEAFF
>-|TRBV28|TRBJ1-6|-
TGTGCCAGCAGTCCCGGACAGAGCTCCTATAATTCACCCCTCCACTTT
CASSPGQSSYNSPLHF
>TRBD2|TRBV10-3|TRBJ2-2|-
TGTGCCATTGGACTAGCGGGAGTTACAACCGGGGAGCTGTTTTTT
CAIGLAGVTTGELFF
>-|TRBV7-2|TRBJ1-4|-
TGTGCCAGCAGCTACACCGGGACGGCTGCAACTAATGAAAAACTGTTTTTT
CASSYTGTAATNEKLFF
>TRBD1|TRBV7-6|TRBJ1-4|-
TGTGCCAGCAGCTTAGGACAGGGGGGGAATGAAAAACTGTTTTTT
CASSLGQGGNEKLFF
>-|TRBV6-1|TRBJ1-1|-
TGTGCCAGCAGTGAAGCGCATGGGGCAGTTCTGATGAACACTGAAGCTTTCTTT
CASSEAHGAVLMNTEAFF
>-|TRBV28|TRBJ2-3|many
TGTGCCAGCAGTTTAGTTGGCGGGACTCCAAGCACAGATACGCAGTATTTT
CASSLVGGTPSTDTQYF
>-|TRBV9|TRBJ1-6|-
TGTGCCAGCAGCGTAGGGGCAGGGAGGAATTCACCCCTCCACTTT
CASSVGAGRNSPLHF
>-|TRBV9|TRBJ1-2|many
TGTGCCAGCAGCTCAACAGGGAATTCAGGCTACACCTTC
CASSSTGNSGYTF
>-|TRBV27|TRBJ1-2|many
TGTGCCAGCAGCTTTCGGACAGTCCCCTATGGCTACACCTTC
CASSFRTVPYGYTF
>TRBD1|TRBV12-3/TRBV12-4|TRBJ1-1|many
TGTGCCAGCAGTCTGGGCGGACAGGGCGGGGCTGAAGCTTTCTTT
CASSLGGQGGAEAFF
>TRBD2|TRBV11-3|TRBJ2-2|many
TGTGCCAGCAGCTTCCACGCGGGAGAGGGAGGGGAGCTGTTTTTT
CASSFHAGEGGELFF
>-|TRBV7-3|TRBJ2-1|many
TGTGCCAGCGGGCCCATCCGGGGTGAGCAGTTCTTC
CASGPIRGEQFF
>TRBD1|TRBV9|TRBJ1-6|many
TGTGCCAGCAGCAGGGGACGGGACAGGGGGCGTTCACCCCTCCACTTT
CASSRGRDRGRSPLHF
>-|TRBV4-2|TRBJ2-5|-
TGTGCCAGCAGCCAAGATTTAGGCAGGGCCAAGGGGACCCAGTACTTC
CASSQDLGRAKGTQYF
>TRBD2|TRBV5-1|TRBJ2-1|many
TGCGCCAGCAGCCCTAGCGGGGCCACCTACAATGAGCAGTTCTTC
CASSPSGATYNEQFF
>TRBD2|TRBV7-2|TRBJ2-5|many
TGTGCCAGCAGTCTTGGCCCCGTCGGGGGAGGGCTTGGGACCCAGTACTTC
CASSLGPVGGGLGTQYF
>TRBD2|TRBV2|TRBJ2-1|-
TGTGCCAGCAGTGACCCTAGCGGGAGGAGGAGGAATGAGCAGTTCTTC
CASSDPSGRRRNEQFF
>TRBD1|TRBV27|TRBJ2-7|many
TGTGCCAGCAGTCCACTCGGGACAGAGAGCTCCTACGAGCAGTACTTC
CASSPLGTESSYEQYF
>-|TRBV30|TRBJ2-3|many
TGTGCCTGGAGTGGGCTTCCCTTCGGTAGGACAGATACGCAGTATTTT
CAWSGLPFGRTDTQYF
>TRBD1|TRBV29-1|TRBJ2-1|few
TGCAGCGCTCACTTAACAGGGGGAGTGATCACAAATGAGCAGTTCTTC
CSAHLTGGVITNEQFF
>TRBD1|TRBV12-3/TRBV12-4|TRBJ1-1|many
TGTGCCAGCAGTTTTTTGGGACAGTTCACTGAAGCTTTCTTT
CASSFLGQFTEAFF
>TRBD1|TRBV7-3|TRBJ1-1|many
TGTGCCAGCAGCCTACGGGGACAGGGCATGAACACTGAAGCTTTCTTT
CASSLRGQGMNTEAFF
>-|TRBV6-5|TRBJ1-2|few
TGTGCCAGCAGTTACTTTGTGGGGGGTCAGGGCTATGGCTACACCTTC
CASSYFVGGQGYGYTF
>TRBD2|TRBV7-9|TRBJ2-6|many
TGTGCCAGCAGCCCAGGGACTACTGCTGGGGCCAACGTCCTGACTTTC
CASSPGTTAGANVLTF
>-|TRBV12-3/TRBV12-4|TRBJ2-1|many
TGTGCCAGCAGCTTAATTCCGGACGATTACAATGAGCAGTTCTTC
CASSLIPDDYNEQFF
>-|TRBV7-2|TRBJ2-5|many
TGTGCCAGCAGCTTAGATCCGGGGGTGACCCAGTACTTC
CASSLDPGVTQYF
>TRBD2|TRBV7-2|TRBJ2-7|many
TGTGCCAGCAGCTTAGCACTAGCGAACTCCTACGAGCAGTACTTC
CASSLALANSYEQYF
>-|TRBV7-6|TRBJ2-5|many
TGTGCCAGCAGCTTAGACGCAGGTTGGGGCCAAGAGACCCAGTACTTC
CASSLDAGWGQETQYF
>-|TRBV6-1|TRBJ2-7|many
TGTGCCAGCAGTACCTGGGAGTTCTACGAGCAGTACTTC
CASSTWEFYEQYF
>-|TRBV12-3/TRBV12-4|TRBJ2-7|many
TGTGCCAGCAGTTTCGGGAGCGGGCCTTACGAGCAGTACTTC
CASSFGSGPYEQYF
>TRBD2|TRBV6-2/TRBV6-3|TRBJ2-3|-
TGTGCCAGCAGTTACTCATTAGCGGGAGTTACAGATACGCAGTATTTT
CASSYSLAGVTDTQYF
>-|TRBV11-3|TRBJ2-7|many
TGTGCCAGCAGCTTAACAGCTTATTACGAGCAGTACTTC
CASSLTAYYEQYF
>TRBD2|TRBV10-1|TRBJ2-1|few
TGCGCCAGCCACGGGACTAGTCCCCCCAATGAGCAGTTCTTC
CASHGTSPPNEQFF
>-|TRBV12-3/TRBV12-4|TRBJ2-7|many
TGTGCCAGCAGTTCCCAAGGCTCCTACGGGCAGTACTTC
CASSSQGSYGQYF
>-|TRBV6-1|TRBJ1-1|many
TGTGCCAGCCACCCAACAGTGAACACTGAAGCTTTCTTT
CASHPTVNTEAFF
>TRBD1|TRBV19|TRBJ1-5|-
TGTGCCAGTATTGACAGGGCGATTAGCAATCAGCCCCAGCATTTT
CASIDRAISNQPQHF
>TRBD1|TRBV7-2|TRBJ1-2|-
TGTGCCAGCAGCTTACTCGGGACAGAGCCTAGATCTAACTATGGCTACACCTTC
CASSLLGTEPRSNYGYTF
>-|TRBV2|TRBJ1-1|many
TGTGCCAGCAGTGTGCGGCTGATGAACACTGAAGCTTTCTTT
CASSVRLMNTEAFF
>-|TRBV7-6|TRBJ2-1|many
TGTGCCAGCAGCTTAGCCCCGACAAGTGAGCAGTTCTTC
CASSLAPTSEQFF
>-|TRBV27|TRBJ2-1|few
TGTGCCAGCAGCCTTCAGACAGGGTGTGGCAGGGGGGTTGAGCAGTTCTTC
CASSLQTGCGRGVEQFF
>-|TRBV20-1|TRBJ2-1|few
TGCAGTGCTCGAGCGGGTTGGGAGCAGTTCTTC
CSARAGWEQFF
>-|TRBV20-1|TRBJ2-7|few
TGCAGTGCTAGAGCCCAGACTAGTTGGTCTCCACAGCAGTACTTC
CSARAQTSWSPQQYF
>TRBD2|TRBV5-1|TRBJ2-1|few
TGCGCCAGCAGCTTGGAACTAGCGGGCAATCCCTCCTACAATGAGCAGTTCTTC
CASSLELAGNPSYNEQFF
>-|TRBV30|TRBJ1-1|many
TGTGCCTGGAGTGTAAGGCTGAACACTGAAGCTTTCTTT
CAWSVRLNTEAFF
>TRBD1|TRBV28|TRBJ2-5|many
TGTGCCAGCAGTCTTCCTTTCTTCAGGGGGCCGGCGACCCAGTACTTC
CASSLPFFRGPATQYF